Presented here are 9 T cell receptor beta chains from one specimen sequenced in a study of beta chain features in type 1 diabetes. Study-level results: TCRB CDR3s from Type 1 diabetes patients were moderately but significantly shorter in all four CD4+ subsets.

Expressed TCRB transcripts were sequenced because the entire RNA isolate underwent reverse transcription. TCRdb's copy holds only in-frame clones and misses some; the assay was immunoSEQ multiplex PCR. The sample lists fewer than 350,000 clones, 15% occurring once. What these receptors recognize is not known. Sequenced input: naive CD4+ T cells from blood. These receptor sequences come from a man aged 18 to 30 with type 1 diabetes.

A few counts support this clone. V and J are TRBV30 and TRBJ2-7; no firm D call. The CDR3 length is 13 residues. CDR1 is GTSNPN, CDR2 SVGIG, per germline (reference sequence). V lost 8 bases to trimming and J lost 2 bases, with 16 bases between them. The CDR3 reads CAGLGPSPYEQYF. In DNA form, the CDR3 reads TGTGCCGGCCTTGGGCCCAGCCCCTACGAGCAGTACTTC.

The V call is TRBV5-1, the J call TRBJ2-5; 10 positions agree with TRBD1. Matching the DNA end better, TRBJ2-7 makes the J call doubtful. In germline, CDR1 is SGHRS, CDR2 YFSETQ. This CDR3 comprises 14 residues. The CDR3 is CASSSGTGVFEQYF. The CDR3 nucleotides read TGCGCCAGCAGCTCGGGGACAGGGGTTTTCGAGCAGTACTTC.

The chain couples TRBV18 to TRBJ2-1; TRBD2 might be the D (7 bases). Looked up from germline, CDR1 is KGHSH and CDR2 is LQKENI. The CDR3 has 14 residues. Deletions cut 4 bases from V and 10 bases from J, with 17 bases between. The CDR3: CASSLRRGPGEQFF. As DNA, the CDR3 is TGTGCCAGCTCACTCAGGCGGGGGCCGGGGGAGCAGTTCTTC.

The sample holds a few counts of this clone. The chain employs TRBV18 and TRBJ2-3; D unresolved. The CDR3 consists of 14 residues. The V gene lost 6 bases and the J gene lost 4 bases, with 14 bases spanning the gap. Germline values: CDR1 KGHSH, CDR2 LQKENI. The CDR3 loop reads CASSTSVSADTQYF. CDR3 bases: TGTGCCAGCTCTACCAGTGTTTCCGCAGATACGCAGTATTTT.

The rearrangement uses TRBV6-1 and TRBJ1-1, with a possible D match to TRBD1 (5 bases). CDR1 and CDR2 from the germline V gene are MNHNS and SASEGT. The CDR3 is 15 amino acids. The V and J ends lost 6 bases and 1 base respectively, with 15 bases between them. CDR3 sequence reads: CASSPRGSQNTEAFF. The CDR3, as DNA: TGTGCCAGCAGCCCTAGGGGCAGCCAGAACACTGAAGCTTTCTTT.

The chain links TRBV18 to TRBJ2-3, with 9 bases identical to TRBD2. The length of the CDR3 is 14 residues. CDR1 and CDR2 (germline): KGHSH, LQKENI. The junction had 5 bases not matched to a gene; V was cut back by 3 bases and J by 7 bases. CDR3 amino acids: CASSPTGTSNTQYF. The CDR3 coding sequence is TGTGCCAGCTCACCTACCGGGACTAGCAATACGCAGTATTTT.

The V gene is TRBV7-9, the J gene TRBJ2-2; perhaps TRBD1 as D (5 bases). The V end lost 2 bases, the J end lost 7 bases, and 5 bases lay between the germline ends. Germline V CDR1 and CDR2: SEHNR, FQNEAQ (reference sequence). This CDR3 has 12 residues. The CDR3 here is CASSLRGGELFF. For the CDR3, the DNA is TGTGCCAGCAGCTTAAGGGGCGGGGAGCTGTTTTTT.

The V gene is TRBV6-5, the J gene TRBJ1-1; D unclear. V lost 4 bases and J 5 bases, leaving 11 bases between the germline ends. From germline, CDR1 is MNHEY and CDR2 SVGAGI. The CDR3 totals 13 residues. The CDR3 nucleotides read TGTGCCAGCAGTTCGAAGCTGTGGACTGAAGCTTTCTTT. Its translation: CASSSKLWTEAFF.

This clone was counted a few times. The chain has TRBV5-6 and TRBJ1-1, with TRBD1 matching 10 bases. The CDR3 spans 15 residues. Per the germline V gene, CDR1 is SGHDT and CDR2 is YYEEEE. The V and J ends lost 4 bases and 1 base, in that order; junction bases with no gene match: 4. Here the CDR3 DNA reads TGTGCCAGCAGCAAGGGACAGGGGAAGAACACTGAAGCTTTCTTT. Its protein product is CASSKGQGKNTEAFF.